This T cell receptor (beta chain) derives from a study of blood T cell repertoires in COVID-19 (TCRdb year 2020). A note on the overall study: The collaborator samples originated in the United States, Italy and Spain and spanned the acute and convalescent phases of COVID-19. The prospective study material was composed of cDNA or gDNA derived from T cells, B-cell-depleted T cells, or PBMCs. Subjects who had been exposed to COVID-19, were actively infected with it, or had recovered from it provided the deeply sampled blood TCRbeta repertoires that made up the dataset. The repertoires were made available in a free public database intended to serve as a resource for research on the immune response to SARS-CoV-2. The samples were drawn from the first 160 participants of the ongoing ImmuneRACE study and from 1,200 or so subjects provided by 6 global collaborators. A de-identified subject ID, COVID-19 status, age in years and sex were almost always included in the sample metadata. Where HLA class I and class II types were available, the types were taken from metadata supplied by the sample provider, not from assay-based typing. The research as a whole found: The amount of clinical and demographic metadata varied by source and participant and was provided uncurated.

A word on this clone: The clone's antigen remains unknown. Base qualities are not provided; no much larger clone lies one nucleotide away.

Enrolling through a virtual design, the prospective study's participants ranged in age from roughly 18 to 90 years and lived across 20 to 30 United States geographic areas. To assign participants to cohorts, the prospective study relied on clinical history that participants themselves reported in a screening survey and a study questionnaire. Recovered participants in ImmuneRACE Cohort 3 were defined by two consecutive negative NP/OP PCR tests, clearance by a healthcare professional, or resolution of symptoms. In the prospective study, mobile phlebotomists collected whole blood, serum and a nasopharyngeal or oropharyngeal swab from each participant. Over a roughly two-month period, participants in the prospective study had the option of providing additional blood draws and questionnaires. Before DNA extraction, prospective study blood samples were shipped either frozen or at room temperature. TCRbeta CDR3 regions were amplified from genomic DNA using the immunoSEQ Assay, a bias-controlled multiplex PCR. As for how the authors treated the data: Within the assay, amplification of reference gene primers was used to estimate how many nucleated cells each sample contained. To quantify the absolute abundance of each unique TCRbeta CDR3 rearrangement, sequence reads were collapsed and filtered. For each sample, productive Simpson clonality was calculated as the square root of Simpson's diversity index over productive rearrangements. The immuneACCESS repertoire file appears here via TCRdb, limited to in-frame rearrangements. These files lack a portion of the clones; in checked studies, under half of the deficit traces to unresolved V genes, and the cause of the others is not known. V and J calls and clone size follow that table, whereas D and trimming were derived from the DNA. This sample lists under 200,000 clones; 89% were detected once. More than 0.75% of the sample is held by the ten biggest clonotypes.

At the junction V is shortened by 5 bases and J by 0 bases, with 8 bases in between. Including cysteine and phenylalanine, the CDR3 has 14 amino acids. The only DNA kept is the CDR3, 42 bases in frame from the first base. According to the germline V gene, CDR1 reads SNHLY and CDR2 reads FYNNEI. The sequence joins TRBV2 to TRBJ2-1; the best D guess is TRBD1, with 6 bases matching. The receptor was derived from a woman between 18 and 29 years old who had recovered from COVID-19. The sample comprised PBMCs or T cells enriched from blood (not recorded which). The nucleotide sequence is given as TGTGCCAGCAGTAGACAGGACTCCTACAATGAGCAGTTCTTC. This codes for CASSRQDSYNEQFF.